These 30 T cell receptor beta chains were all obtained from the same sample, sequenced in a study of patients and donors after allogeneic stem cell transplantation. TCRdb reprocessed the RT-PCR reads via MiXCR and lists one record per CDR3 protein. The table includes approximately 410,000 distinct CDR3 sequences, 16% detected once. The sequenced sample was blood, either unsorted or a sorted T cell fraction (not recorded which). The receptors originated from a human donor who was either an allogeneic HSCT recipient or a stem cell or donor lymphocyte infusion donor (not recorded which). It is not recorded whose cells these are; they may come from a transplant donor.

In its sample, this clonotype was seen many times. This chain uses TRBV7-9 with TRBJ2-1, with 9 bases that match TRBD2. Per germline, CDR1 SEHNR and CDR2 FQNEAQ (reference sequence). CDR3 size: 16 residues. The V and J ends lost 5 bases and 7 bases, in that order; junction bases with no gene match: 12. The CDR3 region is CASSVRGGASGNEQFF. CDR3 in DNA: TGTGCCAGCAGCGTTCGCGGGGGGGCGAGTGGTAATGAGCAGTTCTTC.

This clonotype showed up many times. This sequence joins TRBV20-1 and TRBJ1-6; tentative D call: TRBD1 (6 bases). Germline V gene data show CDR1 as DFQATT and CDR2 as SNEGSKA (reference sequence). This CDR3 region has 14 residues. Deletions cut 3 bases from V and 7 bases from J, with 13 bases between. The CDR3 is CSARQGTGNSPLHF. The CDR3 region has the DNA TGCAGTGCTAGGCAGGGGACTGGGAATTCACCCCTCCACTTT.

This chain joins TRBV20-1 and TRBJ2-2; TRBD1 is a possible D gene (6 bases). The CDR3 is 13 residues long. The V and J ends lost 0 bases and 7 bases respectively, with 9 bases between them. CDR1 and CDR2 (germline): DFQATT, SNEGSKA (reference sequence). CDR3 DNA sequence: TGCAGTGCTAGAGATAAGGGGGTCGGGGAGCTGTTTTTT. Translated: CSARDKGVGELFF.

This clonotype was seen repeatedly, ten times or more. The CDR3 sequence: CASSTGGLNTEAFF. CDR3 nucleotide sequence: TGTGCCAGCAGCACAGGGGGCTTGAACACTGAAGCTTTCTTT. The V gene is TRBV12-3 or TRBV12-4, the J gene TRBJ1-1, with 9 bases identical to TRBD1. The CDR3 runs to 14 residues. The junction had 2 bases not matched to a gene; V was cut back by 6 bases and J by 0 bases.

The sample holds many counts of this clonotype. V and J are TRBV25-1 and TRBJ2-2; D is possibly TRBD1 (5 bases). This CDR3 has 13 amino acids. CDR1 MGHDK and CDR2 SYGVNS come from the germline V gene. Trimming stripped 7 bases from V and 7 bases from J, with 13 bases between. The CDR3 sequence: CASTARGFGELFF. CDR3 coding DNA: TGTGCCAGCACCGCTAGGGGATTCGGGGAGCTGTTTTTT.

This clonotype turned up a few times. The V call is TRBV5-1, the J call TRBJ1-5; unclear D gene. The germline CDR1 and CDR2 sequences are SGHRS and YFSETQ. The V gene lost 3 bases and the J gene lost 4 bases, with 11 bases spanning the gap. CDR3 size: 14 residues. CDR3 region: CASSWGGGNQPQHF. In DNA, the CDR3 is TGCGCCAGCAGCTGGGGAGGAGGGAATCAGCCCCAGCATTTT.

The rearrangement uses TRBV5-1 and TRBJ1-1; 8 nucleotides match TRBD1. CDR1 is SGHRS and CDR2 is YFSETQ in the germline V gene. The CDR3 totals 14 residues. V shed 0 bases, J shed 4 bases, and the junction held 2 bases outside the gene matches. CDR3 loop: CASSLGTGITEAFF. CDR3 DNA: TGCGCCAGCAGCTTGGGGACAGGGATCACTGAAGCTTTCTTT.

The V and J genes are TRBV12-3 or TRBV12-4 and TRBJ2-7; 11 nucleotides agree with TRBD1. Unmatched junction bases numbered 6, after V lost 6 bases and J lost 2 bases. CDR3 length: 15 amino acids. The CDR3 region has the DNA TGTGCCAGCAGCGAGGGACAGGGGGTCACCTACGAGCAGTACTTC. Protein sequence: CASSEGQGVTYEQYF.

The J gene is TRBJ2-5, the V gene TRBV18; possibly TRBD2 for D (6 bases). The CDR3 extends over 15 amino acids. The V gene lost 2 bases and the J gene lost 7 bases, with 17 bases spanning the gap. Germline V lookup: CDR1 KGHSH, CDR2 LQKENI. CDR3 in DNA: TGTGCCAGCTCACCAGTGCCGATCCATAGCGGGACCCAGTACTTC. Translation gives CASSPVPIHSGTQYF.

Only a few counts were recorded for this clonotype. V gene TRBV4-1 combines with J gene TRBJ1-5, with TRBD1 as a possible D gene (6 bases). The CDR3 runs to 17 residues. CDR1 and CDR2 from the germline V gene are MGHRA and YSYEKL. Trimming took off 3 bases at V and 5 bases at J, with 20 bases between the two ends. In DNA, the CDR3 is TGCGCCAGCAGCCAGAAACTCTTCCGGGACACCGATCAGCCCCAGCATTTT. Residues: CASSQKLFRDTDQPQHF.

This clonotype was seen a handful of times. CDR3 in amino acids: CASLHRGLGEKLFF. The CDR3 DNA reads as TGTGCCAGCCTCCATCGGGGGCTTGGTGAAAAACTGTTTTTT. The chain combines TRBV6-1 with TRBJ1-4, with TRBD1 as a possible D gene (6 bases). The germline CDR1 and CDR2 sequences are MNHNS and SASEGT. The CDR3 spans 14 residues. Trimming left V 8 bases short and J 7 bases short, with 17 bases between.

CDR3: CASSTGNEQFF. CDR3 in DNA: TGTGCCAGCAGTACGGGTAATGAGCAGTTCTTC. The chain combines TRBV27 with TRBJ2-1; no definite D call. Trimming stripped 5 bases from V and 7 bases from J, with 6 bases between. This CDR3 region has 11 residues. Germline CDR1 MNHEY, CDR2 SMNVEV (reference sequence).

The genes are TRBV6-1 and TRBJ1-6, with unresolved D. V dropped 3 bases and J dropped 5 bases, with 5 bases sitting between them. The CDR3 has 13 residues. CDR1 MNHNS and CDR2 SASEGT come from the germline V gene. CDR3 DNA: TGTGCCAGCAGTGAGGCCGATAATTCACCCCTCCACTTT. This sequence encodes CASSEADNSPLHF.

V and J are TRBV30 and TRBJ1-1; weak D call: TRBD1 (6 bases). The CDR3 has 13 residues. Germline-derived CDR1 and CDR2 are GTSNPN and SVGIG (reference sequence). Trimming pared 5 bases from V and 11 bases from J, leaving 21 bases between. This chain's CDR3 is CAWGQSGGRGAFF. The CDR3 DNA reads as TGTGCCTGGGGCCAATCGGGGGGGCGTGGGGCTTTCTTT.

This clonotype was recorded a few times. The rearrangement links TRBV7-2 to TRBJ2-5; possibly TRBD1 for D (6 bases). There are 15 residues in the CDR3. Trimming cost V 2 bases and J 5 bases, with 15 bases left between them. Germline V lookup: CDR1 SGHTA, CDR2 FQGNSA. The CDR3 nucleotides read TGTGCCAGCAGCTTAACCGGGACACCTAGGGAGACCCAGTACTTC. It is translated as CASSLTGTPRETQYF.

The chain recombines TRBV6-1 with TRBJ2-6, with TRBD1 as a possible D gene (5 bases). Germline CDR1 reads MNHNS; CDR2 reads SASEGT. This CDR3 spans 15 amino acids. V was clipped by 10 bases and J by 0 bases, with 13 bases between them. This chain's CDR3 is CATLRAVSGANVLTF. In DNA form, the CDR3 reads TGTGCCACCCTCAGGGCTGTCTCTGGGGCCAACGTCCTGACTTTC.

This chain uses TRBV2 with TRBJ1-1, with a weak D call TRBD1 (5 bases). V lost 8 bases to trimming and J lost 5 bases, with 21 bases between them. Germline values: CDR1 SNHLY, CDR2 FYNNEI. The CDR3 contains 15 residues. CDR3 in DNA: TGTGCCAGCGGGGGGAGCGTGGGGCGTCGGACTGAAGCTTTCTTT. Protein product: CASGGSVGRRTEAFF.

This clonotype was recorded a few times. The rearrangement uses TRBV24-1 and TRBJ1-1; 7 bases are shared with TRBD1. CDR3 length: 12 amino acids. V shed 10 bases, J shed 4 bases, and the junction held 5 bases outside the gene matches. Germline V gene data show CDR1 as KGHDR and CDR2 as SFDVKD. The CDR3 reads CATAGGATEAFF. For the CDR3, the DNA is TGTGCCACGGCAGGGGGGGCCACTGAAGCTTTCTTT.

The V and J genes are TRBV28 and TRBJ1-1; D might be TRBD1 (5 bases). The CDR3 consists of 15 residues. Germline V gives CDR1 MDHEN, CDR2 SYDVKM. The V end was cut by 6 bases, the J end by 3 bases, with 17 bases between. CDR3 region: CASSSGALDYTEAFF. The CDR3 coding sequence is TGTGCCAGCAGCTCCGGGGCCCTAGACTACACTGAAGCTTTCTTT.

The rearrangement uses TRBV7-9 and TRBJ2-7; a possible D gene is TRBD2 (5 bases). This CDR3 region has 13 residues. Trimming took 8 bases from V and 2 from J, leaving 13 bases between them. The germline V gene encodes CDR1 SEHNR and CDR2 FQNEAQ (reference sequence). The DNA of the CDR3 is TGTGCCAGCGCCCGGGGTGAAGCCTACGAGCAGTACTTC. Translating gives CASARGEAYEQYF.

The sample holds one count of this clonotype. V usage is TRBV24-1 and J usage is TRBJ2-1; 9 positions match TRBD1. The ends lost 2 bases at V and 2 bases at J; junction bases unmatched: 6. This CDR3 has 17 residues. Germline values: CDR1 KGHDR, CDR2 SFDVKD. The CDR3, as DNA: TGTGCCACCAGTGATTGGGGGACAGGGAAACCCTACAATGAGCAGTTCTTC. Its translation is CATSDWGTGKPYNEQFF.

This clonotype was seen a handful of times. This rearrangement joins TRBV3-1 to TRBJ1-1; 9 positions agree with TRBD1. The CDR3 loop spans 16 amino acids. J gave up 5 bases and V 2 bases, and 9 bases lay outside the gene matches. Germline V gene sequence: CDR1 LGHDT, CDR2 YNNKEL (reference sequence). The CDR3 sequence is CASSQKGNRGRTEAFF. CDR3 sequence (DNA): TGTGCCAGCAGCCAAAAGGGCAACAGGGGGCGGACTGAAGCTTTCTTT. Supplemented by reference TRBV3-1 and TRBJ1-1, the full variable domain reads DTAVSQTPKYLVTQMGNDKSIKCEQNLGHDTMYWYKQDSKKFLKIMFSYNNKELIINETVPNRFSPKSPDKAHLNLHINSLELGDSAVYFCASSQKGNRGRTEAFFGQGTRLTVV.

This chain uses TRBV5-1 with TRBJ2-3; D ambiguous. CDR1 is SGHRS, CDR2 YFSETQ, per germline. This CDR3 comprises 13 residues. The ends were cut back, 6 bases at V and 0 bases at J, with 8 bases in the middle. The CDR3: CASTRPSTDTQYF. The CDR3 DNA is TGCGCCAGCACCCGACCTAGCACAGATACGCAGTATTTT.

This chain uses TRBV27 with TRBJ1-2; D is perhaps TRBD1 (5 bases). There are 11 residues in the CDR3. V was shortened by 10 bases and J by 11 bases, with 17 bases between the two germline ends. Looked up from germline, CDR1 is MNHEY and CDR2 is SMNVEV (reference sequence). CDR3 nucleotides: TGTGCCACCCGGCTGCGGGGGGAGTACACCTTC. It encodes CATRLRGEYTF.

This clonotype was detected many times. The V and J genes are TRBV24-1 and TRBJ2-1, with D possibly matching TRBD2 (5 bases). The ends were cut back, 12 bases at V and 5 bases at J, with 7 bases in the middle. Germline CDR1 KGHDR, CDR2 SFDVKD. The CDR3 consists of 10 residues. The CDR3: CAVGDNEQFF. In nucleotides, the CDR3 is TGTGCCGTCGGGGACAATGAGCAGTTCTTC.

The sample holds a few counts of this clonotype. V is TRBV12-3 or TRBV12-4 and J is TRBJ1-1; D is perhaps TRBD1 (6 bases). The CDR3 runs 17 residues. Trimming removed 2 bases at V and 0 bases at J, with 16 bases between. CDR3 loop: CASSLLGTYRVNTEAFF. Here the CDR3 DNA reads TGTGCCAGCAGTTTATTGGGGACATATAGGGTGAACACTGAAGCTTTCTTT.

This clonotype was counted ten times or more. This chain links TRBV12-3 or TRBV12-4 with TRBJ1-5, with D hard to call. Trimming stripped 4 bases from V and 3 bases from J, with 13 bases between. The CDR3 runs to 15 residues. The chain's CDR3 is CASSSRGSINQPQHF. The CDR3 nucleotides are TGTGCCAGCAGTTCTCGGGGATCTATCAATCAGCCCCAGCATTTT.

This clonotype was observed at least ten times. CDR3 amino acids: CSARQWADVGNEQFF. DNA for the CDR3: TGCAGTGCTAGGCAGTGGGCCGATGTGGGAAATGAGCAGTTCTTC. This chain uses TRBV20-1 with TRBJ2-1; no clear D. Germline V CDR1 and CDR2: DFQATT, SNEGSKA (reference sequence). Trimming took 3 bases from V and 7 from J, leaving 19 bases between them. This CDR3 region has 15 residues.

This clonotype came up a few times. The chain carries TRBV20-1 and TRBJ2-5, with TRBD2 identical over 8 bases. J was trimmed by 4 bases and V by 2 bases; bases with no gene match: 9. The CDR3 is 15 residues long. Germline-derived CDR1 and CDR2 are DFQATT and SNEGSKA (reference sequence). DNA of the CDR3: TGCAGTGCTAGACGCCCCGGGACTAGAGTAGAGACCCAGTACTTC. It specifies CSARRPGTRVETQYF.

This clonotype was counted a few times. The rearrangement uses TRBV2 and TRBJ1-5; D may be TRBD1 (5 bases). V was pared by 6 bases and J by 5 bases, with 11 bases between. This CDR3 is built from 13 residues. The germline V gene has CDR1 SNHLY and CDR2 FYNNEI. CDR3 DNA: TGTGCCAGCAGCCCCGGGACCTATCAGCCCCAGCATTTT. Amino acid sequence: CASSPGTYQPQHF.